A single sample is the source of the 31 T cell receptor beta chains below, sequenced in a study of cytomegalovirus exposure and HLA in healthy donors. Using immunoSEQ multiplex PCR, the repertoire was profiled, and TCRdb retains in-frame clones only, with some absent. The table shows roughly 150,000 clones, with approximately 94% occurring only once. The sequenced sample consisted of PBMCs. All receptors derive from a man younger than 30 in good health and CMV-seropositive.

There are a few counts of this clone. This sequence joins TRBV6-5 and TRBJ2-7; TRBD2 matches at 11 bases. The CDR3 is 14 amino acids. Trimming at V came to 7 bases and at J to 6 bases, leaving 8 bases not matched to a gene. In germline, CDR1 is MNHEY, CDR2 SVGAGI. CDR3 nucleotides: TGTGCCAGCAAATTCTCACTAGCGGGAGTCGAGCAGTACTTC. Translation: CASKFSLAGVEQYF.

J is TRBJ2-3 and V is TRBV12-5, with 10 bases that match TRBD2. Germline V gives CDR1 LGHNT, CDR2 FRNRAP. Unmatched junction bases numbered 17, after V lost 5 bases and J lost 6 bases. The CDR3 totals 18 residues. The CDR3: CASGTFTRPSGSGDTQYF. CDR3 in DNA: TGTGCTAGTGGTACCTTTACGCGACCTAGCGGGAGTGGGGATACGCAGTATTTT.

This chain links TRBV4-2 with TRBJ1-5; TRBD1 agrees at 7 bases. CDR1 is LGHNA, CDR2 YNFKEQ, per germline. This CDR3 spans 15 amino acids. The V segment lost 4 bases and the J segment 0 bases; nucleotides outside the gene matches: 3. CDR3 sequence (DNA): TGTGCCAGCAGCCTCGACAGGGATAGCAATCAGCCCCAGCATTTT. Residues: CASSLDRDSNQPQHF.

This chain joins TRBV7-8 and TRBJ2-5; no clear D. The CDR3 spans 15 residues. Trimming removed 1 base from V and 5 bases from J, with 14 bases in between. CDR1 is SGHVS and CDR2 is FQNEAQ in the germline V gene. The DNA of the CDR3 is TGTGCCAGCAGCTTAGGCCGGTTAGCAGTGGAGACCCAGTACTTC. This encodes CASSLGRLAVETQYF.

A note on this clone: This sample also contains other DNA sequences that code for the same CDR3. The chain combines TRBV5-1 with TRBJ2-1, with a possible D match to TRBD1 (6 bases). Germline CDR1 reads SGHRS; CDR2 reads YFSETQ. The CDR3 runs to 15 residues. V shed 3 bases and J shed 0 bases, with 10 bases lying between them. The CDR3 reads CASSWDTSSYNEQFF. The CDR3 nucleotides read TGCGCCAGCAGCTGGGACACGAGCTCCTACAATGAGCAGTTCTTC.

The chain employs TRBV4-2 and TRBJ2-1, with TRBD2 matching over 12 bases. Germline values: CDR1 LGHNA, CDR2 YNFKEQ. With V trimmed by 3 bases and J by 7 bases, 7 bases remained unmatched. The CDR3 extends over 16 amino acids. The CDR3 DNA sequence: TGTGCCAGCAGCCATGCTAGCGGGAGGGTGGGGAATGAGCAGTTCTTC. Amino acid sequence: CASSHASGRVGNEQFF.

The gene calls are TRBV18 and TRBJ2-7, with a possible D match to TRBD1 (5 bases). In germline, CDR1 is KGHSH, CDR2 LQKENI. The CDR3 is 14 amino acids. V was shortened by 6 bases and J by 5 bases, with 17 bases between the two germline ends. The CDR3 DNA reads as TGTGCCAGCTCCCTAAATCAGGGTCCCAACGAGCAGTACTTC. The encoded protein is CASSLNQGPNEQYF.

The J gene is TRBJ2-7, the V gene TRBV6-5; D is perhaps TRBD2 (5 bases). The CDR3 is made up of 13 amino acids. Between the trimmed V and J ends, which lost 2 bases and 7 bases, there was a span of 12 bases. Germline V CDR1 and CDR2: MNHEY, SVGAGI. CDR3 sequence reads: CASSYGRLLEQYF. The CDR3 coding sequence is TGTGCCAGCAGTTACGGGAGACTCTTAGAGCAGTACTTC.

The CDR3 loop is CASSQAPPLAGAGYEQYF. In DNA, the CDR3 is TGTGCCAGCAGCCAAGCCCCCCCTTTAGCGGGAGCTGGTTACGAGCAGTACTTC. The chain joins TRBV4-2 to TRBJ2-7, with TRBD2 identical over 9 bases. CDR1 LGHNA and CDR2 YNFKEQ come from the germline V gene. This CDR3 spans 18 amino acids. V lost 1 base, J lost 4 bases, and 14 bases stayed unmatched.

The chain joins TRBV11-2 to TRBJ2-7; 11 bases map to TRBD2. Germline V gene data show CDR1 as SGHAT and CDR2 as FQNNGV. With 5 bases clipped from V and 3 bases from J, the junction kept 3 bases outside the gene matches. There are 14 residues in the CDR3. CDR3 in amino acids: CASSPGTSGYEQYF. DNA of the CDR3: TGTGCCAGCAGCCCAGGGACTAGCGGCTACGAGCAGTACTTC.

This clone appeared a few times. This sequence joins TRBV5-1 and TRBJ2-1; 9 bases align to TRBD1. This CDR3 is 15 amino acids long. Per germline, CDR1 SGHRS and CDR2 YFSETQ. Trimming removed 2 bases from V and 3 bases from J; junction bases left unmatched: 3. As DNA, the CDR3 is TGCGCCAGCAGCTTAGACAGGGGGGACTACAATGAGCAGTTCTTC. Translating gives CASSLDRGDYNEQFF.

The chain carries TRBV2 and TRBJ2-1; TRBD2 might be the D (6 bases). The CDR3 is made up of 10 amino acids. Trimming removed 6 bases at V and 9 bases at J, with 6 bases between. The germline V gene has CDR1 SNHLY and CDR2 FYNNEI. The DNA for the CDR3 is TGTGCCAGCAGGGGAGGTGAGCAGTTCTTC. This sequence encodes CASRGGEQFF. Supplemented by reference TRBV2 and TRBJ2-1, the full variable domain reads EPEVTQTPSHQVTQMGQEVILRCVPISNHLYFYWYRQILGQKVEFLVSFYNNEISEKSEIFDDQFSVERPDGSNFTLKIRSTKLEDSAMYFCASRGGEQFFGPGTRLTVL.

V and J are TRBV18 and TRBJ1-4, with D perhaps TRBD1 (5 bases). Germline V CDR1 and CDR2: KGHSH, LQKENI. Trimming removed 2 bases from V and 6 bases from J, with 10 bases in between. This CDR3 contains 14 residues. For the CDR3, the DNA is TGTGCCAGCTCACCATCAGCCAGGGATGAAAAACTGTTTTTT. Its translation: CASSPSARDEKLFF.

The chain couples TRBV5-1 to TRBJ2-1, with TRBD2 as a possible D gene (5 bases). Between the trimmed V and J ends, which lost 7 bases and 6 bases, there was a span of 17 bases. The CDR3 is made up of 14 amino acids. The germline V gene has CDR1 SGHRS and CDR2 YFSETQ. CDR3: CASGVAGGPNEQFF. The CDR3 nucleotides read TGCGCCAGCGGAGTAGCCGGAGGCCCCAATGAGCAGTTCTTC.

This sequence joins TRBV15 and TRBJ2-5, with 8 bases aligning to TRBD2. V trimming: 1 base; J trimming: 1 base; junction bases outside the gene matches: 5. The germline gives CDR1 LNHNV, CDR2 YYDKDF (reference sequence). This CDR3 comprises 16 residues. The CDR3 nucleotides are TGTGCCACCAGCAGAGTGTCGAGCGGGGGCCAAGAGACCCAGTACTTC. Protein: CATSRVSSGGQETQYF.

The rearrangement links TRBV5-1 to TRBJ1-3, with 7 positions matching TRBD1. V was clipped by 4 bases and J by 1 base; unmatched bases: 5. This CDR3 is built from 15 residues. Germline V gives CDR1 SGHRS, CDR2 YFSETQ. The CDR3 DNA follows: TGCGCCAGCAGCCCAGGGACAGCATCTGGAAACACCATATATTTT. Amino acids: CASSPGTASGNTIYF.

CDR3 DNA: TGTGCCAGCAGCTTACAGGGAGGCGGGGAGCTGTTTTTT. Translation: CASSLQGGGELFF. The V and J genes are TRBV7-9 and TRBJ2-2; D perhaps matches TRBD2 (6 bases). The CDR3 sequence is 13 residues long. The V end was cut by 2 bases, the J end by 7 bases, with 8 bases between. Germline values: CDR1 SEHNR, CDR2 FQNEAQ (reference sequence).

This clone appeared once. V is TRBV28 and J is TRBJ1-5; D not certain. The germline V gene encodes CDR1 MDHEN and CDR2 SYDVKM. Trimming left V 7 bases short and J 0 bases short, with 7 bases between. The CDR3 consists of 13 residues. The CDR3 DNA reads as TGTGCCAGCACTCGGGGTAGCAATCAGCCCCAGCATTTT. Translation: CASTRGSNQPQHF.

The genes are TRBV7-9 and TRBJ2-1; 8 positions agree with TRBD2. The CDR3 is 13 amino acids. V was clipped by 9 bases and J by 6 bases; unmatched bases: 7. Germline assignment: CDR1 SEHNR and CDR2 FQNEAQ (reference sequence). The CDR3 here is CASPLGRANEQFF. CDR3 bases: TGTGCCAGTCCCCTCGGGAGGGCCAATGAGCAGTTCTTC.

The genes are TRBV6-5 and TRBJ2-2, with D possibly being TRBD2 (6 bases). This CDR3 is 15 amino acids long. V dropped 2 bases and J dropped 0 bases, with 7 bases sitting between them. CDR1 and CDR2 (germline): MNHEY, SVGAGI. For the CDR3, the DNA is TGTGCCAGCAGTTACGGGACTCCGAACACCGGGGAGCTGTTTTTT. Residues: CASSYGTPNTGELFF.

This clone appeared a single time. This chain uses TRBV11-3 with TRBJ2-7; the match to TRBD2 covers 14 bases. This CDR3 has 14 amino acids. J was trimmed by 6 bases and V by 5 bases; bases with no gene match: 3. Per germline, CDR1 SGHNT and CDR2 YENEEA. The CDR3 spells CASSPGLAGAEQYF. The CDR3 DNA reads TGTGCCAGCAGCCCGGGACTAGCGGGAGCCGAGCAGTACTTC.

V usage is TRBV27 and J usage is TRBJ2-7; TRBD1 matches at 7 bases. The CDR3 runs 11 residues. V lost 10 bases, J lost 5 bases, and 5 bases stayed unmatched. Germline assignment: CDR1 MNHEY and CDR2 SMNVEV (reference sequence). DNA for the CDR3: TGTGCCACCCACAGGGGACACGAGCAGTACTTC. Translating it yields CATHRGHEQYF.

The V call is TRBV9, the J call TRBJ1-2, with D maybe TRBD1 (5 bases). This CDR3 has 11 residues. The germline V gene encodes CDR1 SGDLS and CDR2 YYNGEE. Trimming stripped 3 bases from V and 8 bases from J, with 8 bases between. The CDR3 DNA follows: TGTGCCAGCAGCGCCAGGGTAGGCTACACCTTC. Its protein product is CASSARVGYTF.

The chain recombines TRBV11-3 with TRBJ1-1; D uncertain. This CDR3 spans 13 amino acids. V was shortened by 6 bases and J by 1 base, with 9 bases between the two germline ends. Germline loops: CDR1 SGHNT, CDR2 YENEEA. CDR3 in amino acids: CASSWSGNTEAFF. CDR3 DNA: TGTGCCAGCAGTTGGTCGGGGAACACTGAAGCTTTCTTT.

The rearrangement links TRBV6-5 to TRBJ2-1, with 7 nucleotides matching TRBD2. The CDR3 runs 15 residues. V lost 6 bases to trimming and J lost 1 base; unmatched junction nucleotides: 6. The germline CDR1 and CDR2 sequences are MNHEY and SVGAGI. CDR3 sequence reads: CASRESGLSYNEQFF. In DNA form, the CDR3 reads TGTGCCAGCAGAGAGTCGGGACTATCCTACAATGAGCAGTTCTTC.

The genes are TRBV9 and TRBJ2-5; D possibly corresponds to TRBD1 (5 bases). This CDR3 contains 15 residues. Germline V gene lookup returns CDR1 SGDLS and CDR2 YYNGEE. The V gene lost 0 bases and the J gene lost 0 bases, with 9 bases spanning the gap. DNA of the CDR3: TGTGCCAGCAGCGTAGGGGCAGGGAACCAAGAGACCCAGTACTTC. Translating it yields CASSVGAGNQETQYF.

The V gene is TRBV5-1, the J gene TRBJ1-1; tentative D call: TRBD1 (5 bases). V dropped 4 bases and J dropped 6 bases, with 16 bases sitting between them. The CDR3 covers 14 residues. Germline CDR1 and CDR2: SGHRS and YFSETQ. In DNA form, the CDR3 reads TGCGCCAGCAGCACCGGGACTCTTGGCGCTGAAGCTTTCTTT. Protein: CASSTGTLGAEAFF.

This rearrangement joins TRBV18 to TRBJ1-3; D gene uncertain. This CDR3 has 12 amino acids. V dropped 6 bases and J dropped 1 base, with 4 bases sitting between them. Germline CDR1 and CDR2: KGHSH and LQKENI. The CDR3 loop is CASSPSGNTIYF. DNA for the CDR3: TGTGCCAGCTCCCCTTCTGGAAACACCATATATTTT.

The chain links TRBV6-5 to TRBJ1-1; a possible D gene is TRBD1 (5 bases). The V gene lost 8 bases and the J gene lost 1 base, with 11 bases spanning the gap. This CDR3 is 13 amino acids long. The V gene's germline CDR1 is MNHEY and CDR2 SVGAGI. CDR3: CASRGLPNTEAFF. For the CDR3, the DNA is TGTGCCAGCCGGGGACTGCCGAACACTGAAGCTTTCTTT.

The chain has TRBV4-2 and TRBJ1-5, with a possible D match to TRBD1 (5 bases). Germline CDR1 reads LGHNA; CDR2 reads YNFKEQ. V was cut by 2 bases and J by 5 bases, with 7 bases left in between. The CDR3 spans 13 residues. In nucleotides, the CDR3 is TGTGCCAGCAGCCAACAGGGATATCAGCCCCAGCATTTT. It yields the protein CASSQQGYQPQHF.

This sequence joins TRBV6-5 and TRBJ2-1; D is ambiguous. The CDR3 is made up of 13 amino acids. Looked up from germline, CDR1 is MNHEY and CDR2 is SVGAGI. V was pared by 3 bases and J by 8 bases, with 11 bases between. CDR3 protein: CASSYQRGYEQFF. The CDR3 bases are TGTGCCAGCAGTTATCAGCGAGGCTATGAGCAGTTCTTC.